This TCR beta chain was captured by sequencing in a study of Ad26.COV2.S vaccination and SARS-CoV-2 variants. Findings of the study overall: Vaccinees showed greater spike-specific TCR breadth than placebo recipients.

Treatment meaning: about 20 received Ad26.COV2.S at low or high dose, single or two shots; five or six received placebo; per-sample allocation not given. Sampling took place 63 days after the first vaccine or placebo injection. Aged 18-55 years, donor was enrolled in Boston in 2020. Some clones are missing from TCRdb's copy, which holds only in-frame ones; the method was immunoSEQ multiplex PCR. Among under 550,000 clones listed, around 87% were seen once. The CDR3 contains 13 residues. Between the trimmed V and J ends, which lost 1 base and 3 bases, there was a span of 6 bases. Turning to this clone: The target antigen is unknown.

The chain recombines TRBV12-3 or TRBV12-4 with TRBJ1-2, with D perhaps TRBD1 (6 bases). The clonotype originates from a person aged 18-65 years who received the Ad26.COV2.S COVID-19 vaccine or a placebo. The sequences come from peripheral blood, collected in a trial of Ad26.COV2.S vaccine versus placebo. The CDR3 protein is CASSLGTDYGYTF. The CDR3 nucleotides read TGTGCCAGCAGTTTAGGGACAGACTATGGCTACACCTTC.